This T cell receptor beta chain stems from a study of Ad26.COV2.S vaccination and SARS-CoV-2 variants. Study information: By the intramuscular route, Ad26.COV2.S was given once, or twice 56 days apart.

Sequencing used immunoSEQ multiplex PCR; TCRdb keeps in-frame clones, though not all of them. The data contain some 450,000 clones, around 91% of them singletons. Study observations and caveats: There was a possibility that the TCR breadth and depth analyses underestimated total T cell responses.

Treatment: some 20 received Ad26.COV2.S at low or high dose, single or two shots; about five received placebo; per-sample allocation not given. Specimens were obtained on day 63 following the first vaccine or placebo injection. This Boston cohort included adults aged 18-55 years. There are a few counts of this clone. No antigen is known for it. The source of this sequence is a person between 18 and 60 years old who received the Ad26.COV2.S COVID-19 vaccine or a placebo. This specimen consisted of peripheral blood, obtained in a trial of Ad26.COV2.S vaccine versus placebo.

CDR3 in DNA: TGTGCCAGCAGCCAGGGGACAGCGAGCTCCTACGAGCAGTACTTC. Amino acid sequence: CASSQGTASSYEQYF. The chain couples TRBV7-9 to TRBJ2-7, with TRBD1 matching over 7 bases. The V segment lost 5 bases and the J segment 0 bases; nucleotides outside the gene matches: 7. The CDR3 has 15 amino acids. CDR1 SEHNR and CDR2 FQNEAQ come from the germline V gene (reference sequence).